Presented here are 2 T cell receptor beta chains from one specimen sequenced in a study of CD8+ T cells in alopecia areata. After isolation, RNA underwent reverse transcription to generate cDNA as the sequencing template. Data came from immunoSEQ multiplex PCR; TCRdb stores just in-frame clones and leaves some out. Of around 140,000 clones in the sample, about 47% were seen once. The specimen was CD8+ T cells sorted from blood, collected at week 0. These receptors were collected from a human donor with alopecia areata.

The V call is TRBV9, the J call TRBJ2-2; D call uncertain. CDR1 SGDLS and CDR2 YYNGEE come from the germline V gene. This CDR3 region has 13 residues. The V gene lost 4 bases and the J gene lost 1 base, with 5 bases spanning the gap. Written as DNA, the CDR3 is TGTGCCAGCAGCACACAGAACACCGGGGAGCTGTTTTTT. Its protein product is CASSTQNTGELFF.

The chain has TRBV11-2 and TRBJ2-3; D remains ambiguous. The CDR3 loop spans 13 amino acids. From germline, CDR1 is SGHAT and CDR2 FQNNGV. Deletions cut 0 bases from V and 7 bases from J, with 8 bases between. In DNA form, the CDR3 reads TGTGCCAGCAGCTTAGATAACGGATATACGCAGTATTTT. It codes for CASSLDNGYTQYF.